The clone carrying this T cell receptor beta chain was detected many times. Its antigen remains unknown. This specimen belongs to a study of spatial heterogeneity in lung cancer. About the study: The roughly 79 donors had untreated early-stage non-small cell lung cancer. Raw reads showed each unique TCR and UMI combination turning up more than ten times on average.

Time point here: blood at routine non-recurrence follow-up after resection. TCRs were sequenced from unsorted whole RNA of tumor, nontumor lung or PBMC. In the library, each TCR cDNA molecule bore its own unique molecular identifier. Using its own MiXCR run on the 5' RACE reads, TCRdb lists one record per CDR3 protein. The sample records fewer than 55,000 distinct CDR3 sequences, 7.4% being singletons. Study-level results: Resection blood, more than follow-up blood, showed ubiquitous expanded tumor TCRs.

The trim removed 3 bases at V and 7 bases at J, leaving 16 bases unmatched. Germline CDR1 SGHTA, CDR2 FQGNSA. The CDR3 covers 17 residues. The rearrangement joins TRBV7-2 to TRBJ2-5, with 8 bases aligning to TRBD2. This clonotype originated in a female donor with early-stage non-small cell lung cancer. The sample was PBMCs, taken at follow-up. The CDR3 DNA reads TGTGCCAGCAGCTTTAGACCCTTCCCGACTAGCGTCGGGACCCAGTACTTC. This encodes CASSFRPFPTSVGTQYF.